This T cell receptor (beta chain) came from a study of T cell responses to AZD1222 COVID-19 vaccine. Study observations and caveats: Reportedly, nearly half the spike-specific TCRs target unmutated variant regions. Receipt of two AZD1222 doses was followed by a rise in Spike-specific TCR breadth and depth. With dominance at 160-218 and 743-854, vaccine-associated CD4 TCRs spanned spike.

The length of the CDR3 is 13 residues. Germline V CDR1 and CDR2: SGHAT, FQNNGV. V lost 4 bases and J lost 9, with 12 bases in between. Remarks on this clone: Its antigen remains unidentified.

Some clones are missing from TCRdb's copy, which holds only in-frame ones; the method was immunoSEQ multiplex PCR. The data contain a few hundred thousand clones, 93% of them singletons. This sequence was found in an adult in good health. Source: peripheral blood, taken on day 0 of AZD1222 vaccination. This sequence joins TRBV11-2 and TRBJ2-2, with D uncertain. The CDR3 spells CASSSVGFWELFF. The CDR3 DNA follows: TGTGCCAGCAGCTCCGTGGGGTTTTGGGAGCTGTTTTTT.